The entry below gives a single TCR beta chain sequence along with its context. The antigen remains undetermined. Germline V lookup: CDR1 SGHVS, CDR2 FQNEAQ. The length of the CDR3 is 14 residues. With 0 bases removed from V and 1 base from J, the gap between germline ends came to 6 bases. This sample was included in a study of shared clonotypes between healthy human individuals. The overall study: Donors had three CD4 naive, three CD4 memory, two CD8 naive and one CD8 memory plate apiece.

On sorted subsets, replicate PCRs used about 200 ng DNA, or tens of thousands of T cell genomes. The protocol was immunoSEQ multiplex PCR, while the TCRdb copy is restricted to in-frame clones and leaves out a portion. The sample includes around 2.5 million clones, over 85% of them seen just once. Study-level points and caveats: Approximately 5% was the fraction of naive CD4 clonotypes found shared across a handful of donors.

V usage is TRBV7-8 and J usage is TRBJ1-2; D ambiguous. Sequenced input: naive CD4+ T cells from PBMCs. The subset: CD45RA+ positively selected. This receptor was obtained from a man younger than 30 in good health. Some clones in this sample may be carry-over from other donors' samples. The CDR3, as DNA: TGTGCCAGCAGCTTAGCGGGCTTTAACTATGGCTACACCTTC. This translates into CASSLAGFNYGYTF.